One sample yielded the 3 T cell receptor beta chains listed below, sequenced in a study of cytomegalovirus exposure and HLA in healthy donors. Researchers ran the PCR with 60 Vbeta and 13 Jbeta primers. Sequenced by immunoSEQ multiplex PCR; TCRdb stores in-frame clones only, minus some. The top ten hold around 5.8% of the sample, which has 100,000 to 150,000 clones, roughly four fifths seen once. What was sequenced was PBMCs. The origin of the receptors is a woman aged 40 to 50 in good health and CMV-seronegative.

The sample holds a few counts of this clone. The V call is TRBV9, the J call TRBJ2-5, with TRBD1 as a possible D gene (6 bases). Germline CDR1 SGDLS, CDR2 YYNGEE. The CDR3 loop spans 12 amino acids. The V end lost 4 bases, the J end lost 5 bases, and 9 bases lay between the germline ends. The CDR3 loop reads CASSRGLETQYF. CDR3 coding DNA: TGTGCCAGCAGCAGGGGGTTGGAGACCCAGTACTTC.

V usage is TRBV6-5 and J usage is TRBJ1-1; the D is unclear. V was cut by 4 bases and J by 4 bases, with 10 bases left in between. Germline CDR1 and CDR2: MNHEY and SVGAGI. The CDR3 loop spans 13 amino acids. The CDR3 reads CASSWREGTEAFF. The CDR3 DNA is TGTGCCAGCAGTTGGAGGGAGGGCACTGAAGCTTTCTTT.

V is TRBV28 and J is TRBJ1-1; no firm D call. Germline assignment: CDR1 MDHEN and CDR2 SYDVKM. The CDR3 totals 12 residues. The V end lost 7 bases, the J end lost 8 bases, and 14 bases lay between the germline ends. This CDR3 reads CASTSGSLEAFF. The CDR3 nucleotides read TGTGCCAGCACATCCGGGAGCCTGGAAGCTTTCTTT.